This TCR beta chain was sequenced for a study of blood T cell repertoires in COVID-19 (TCRdb year 2020). For context, the study as a whole: Collaborator samples came from the United States, Italy and Spain and covered acute and convalescent phases of COVID-19. The prospective study material was composed of cDNA or gDNA derived from T cells, B-cell-depleted T cells, or PBMCs. Subjects who had been exposed to COVID-19, were actively infected with it, or had recovered from it provided the deeply sampled blood TCRbeta repertoires that made up the dataset. The repertoires were made available in a free public database intended to serve as a resource for research on the immune response to SARS-CoV-2. Samples came from the ongoing ImmuneRACE study (first 160 participants) plus 1,254 subjects from 6 global collaborators. Sample metadata almost always included a de-identified subject ID, COVID-19 status, age in years and sex. Where available, HLA class I and class II types were obtained from metadata supplied by the sample provider rather than from assay-based typing. General study outcomes and caveats: The amount of clinical and demographic metadata varied by source and participant and was provided uncurated.

Details on this clone: The target of this receptor is not known. One base away there is no much larger clone; base qualities are not given.

Reading from cysteine to phenylalanine, the CDR3 counts 14 amino acids. The kept DNA is CDR3 alone, 42 bases in frame from the first base. The germline V and J ends show losses of 4 bases and 6 bases respectively, and no gene match explains 7 bases of the junction. The germline V gene yields ENHRY for CDR1 and SYGVKD for CDR2. TCRbeta CDR3 regions were amplified from genomic DNA using the immunoSEQ Assay, a bias-controlled multiplex PCR. Turning to the authors' computational methods: Nucleated cell counts per sample were estimated from amplification of reference gene primers within the assay. To quantify the absolute abundance of each unique TCRbeta CDR3 rearrangement, sequence reads were collapsed and filtered. For each sample, productive Simpson clonality was calculated as the square root of Simpson's diversity index over productive rearrangements. Here the immuneACCESS table is served through TCRdb, limited to in-frame sequences with V and J called. Missing clones are a known gap in these copies; in checked studies unresolved V genes cover under half, and the rest lacks a known reason. V and J calls and clone size are copied from that table; D and trimming were computed from the DNA. This sample is represented by more than 50,000 clones; about 82% of them were singletons. The ten top clones hold roughly a tenth of the sample.

Whole blood was collected in K2EDTA tubes by collaborating institutions according to the institutions' own protocols. For TCRbeta analysis, collaborator samples were shipped as frozen whole blood, as isolated PBMCs, or as DNA extracted from either sample type. The sequence is built from TRBV10-3 and TRBJ2-7, with TRBD2 identical over 9 junction bases. The source of this sequence is a human donor in a cohort sampled during active COVID-19. Material for sequencing was peripheral blood. The CDR3 region has the sequence CAISGLSGSLEQYF. Read as DNA, the sequence is TGTGCCATCAGTGGGCTTAGCGGGAGCCTCGAGCAGTACTTC.